These T cell receptor beta chains were read from a single sample in a study of OX40 agonist ivuxolimab in advanced cancers. The data were produced by immunoSEQ multiplex PCR, yet TCRdb's version contains in-frame clones alone and is incomplete. This table holds about 53,000 clones, about 81% found once. This specimen was CD4+ or CD8+ T cells sorted from blood, taken in a trial of the OX40 agonist ivuxolimab. The receptors here all came from an adult with an advanced solid tumor such as melanoma, head and neck, liver or kidney cancer. Each CDR3 is given with its conserved first and last residue. D genes are given only for firm matches. Clone sizes are given selectively: once, few, many, or a class where the clone is expanded.

TRBV12-5	NA	TRBJ2-2	few	TGTGCTAGTGGTTTGGTACGAGGAGGCTCAGGAGAGAACACCGGGGAGCTGTTTTTT	CASGLVRGGSGENTGELFF
TRBV27	TRBD1	TRBJ2-3	NA	TGTGCCAGCAGTTTGTTAGGGACAGGGTTGGACACAGATACGCAGTATTTT	CASSLLGTGLDTDTQYF
TRBV14	NA	TRBJ2-5	NA	TGTGCCAGCAGCCTCACCAATGCGGCCCAGTACTTC	CASSLTNAAQYF
TRBV6-1	NA	TRBJ1-2	NA	TGTGCCAGCAGTGAAGCGGGTGGGGGCTATGGCTACACCTTC	CASSEAGGGYGYTF
TRBV19	NA	TRBJ2-1	NA	TGTGCCAGTAGTATACGAGTAGAGCAGTTCTTC	CASSIRVEQFF
TRBV15	NA	TRBJ1-5	NA	TGTGCCACCAGGGCCCGGCGGGGGAATCAGCCCCAGCATTTT	CATRARRGNQPQHF
TRBV5-1	TRBD1	TRBJ1-4	NA	TGCGCCAGCAGCTTGGGACAGGGAGGAAAACTGTTTTTT	CASSLGQGGKLFF
TRBV18	NA	TRBJ2-5	NA	TGTGCCAGCTCACCCGGGATAGGGTTTGAGACCCAGTACTTC	CASSPGIGFETQYF
TRBV19	TRBD2	TRBJ2-5	NA	TGTGCCAGTAAGAAGCGGGGCCAAGAGACCCAGTACTTC	CASKKRGQETQYF
TRBV9	NA	TRBJ1-3	NA	TGTGCCAGCAGCGTAGGGTCTGGGGTCTCTGGAAACACCATATATTTT	CASSVGSGVSGNTIYF
TRBV28	NA	TRBJ1-6	NA	TGTGCCAGCAGGGCGCCGTCAGGGTTGGGTGGTTTCACCCTCCACTTT	CASRAPSGLGGFTLHF